The clone carrying this T cell receptor beta chain has a handful of counts. Its specificity is unknown. These data come from a study of T cells after yellow fever vaccination. The study's findings and limits: It was a small share of clonotypes that appeared in both CD4 and CD8 compartments. At 95% to 96% for CD4 and just over 85% for CD8, most primary-vaccination clones showed up again after the booster.

Each CDR3 protein gets one entry after TCRdb re-called the 5' RACE reads with MiXCR. The repertoire includes fewer than 500,000 distinct CDR3 sequences, 18% of them detected once, and over 15% sits in the top ten. Germline CDR1 is SGHRS and CDR2 is YFSETQ. V lost 0 bases, J lost 1 base, and 4 bases stayed unmatched. The CDR3 runs 16 residues. This specimen was PBMCs, taken before the yellow fever booster vaccination. The chain employs TRBV5-1 and TRBJ2-3; 8 bases match TRBD2. This clonotype was sampled from a man aged 18 to 29 who received the YFV17D yellow fever vaccine. The CDR3 DNA reads as TGCGCCAGCAGCTTGGCCGGGACTAGGGGCACAGATACGCAGTATTTT. This gives the protein CASSLAGTRGTDTQYF.